Included here is one T cell receptor beta chain sequence, with context. This clonotype was seen repeatedly, ten times or more. The specificity of this receptor is unknown. No base-level quality is on record; no much larger clone is a single base apart. These data originate in a study of neurological immune-mediated disorders (dated by TCRdb to between 2018 and 2021). A note on the overall study: Among the approximately 35 multiple sclerosis patients, relapsing-remitting MS accounted for around 30 and secondary progressive MS accounted for 3. Longitudinal samples, technical triplicates and paired sorted CD4+ and CD8+ T-cell subsets, alongside PBMC samples, were included among the approximately 98 TCR-beta libraries. Peripheral blood TCR-beta repertoires from HTLV-I-associated myelopathy (HAM/TSP) patients, multiple sclerosis patients and healthy controls were compared by UMI-based sequencing. The cohort was made up of approximately 71 subjects, consisting of some 14 HAM/TSP patients, some 34 multiple sclerosis patients and about 20 healthy controls. The paper as a whole reports these results and caveats: Repertoires from 18 of 34 MS patients were grouped by phylogenetic analysis into a cluster of related CDR3 sequences, suggesting a possible repertoire-level signature. Across subjects, expanded clones never shared an identical CDR3 amino acid sequence, which suggests that the TCR-beta repertoires in every group were private. TCR clonal expansion was highest in HAM/TSP patients and lowest in MS patients, with MS patients falling below even healthy controls. The MS cluster was not associated with any clinical or MRI features, and the authors stated that larger cohorts are needed.

cDNA was synthesized by template-switch 5'RACE using a primer carrying a 10-nucleotide random unique molecular identifier by which each TCR transcript was tagged. Over 180 million TCR-beta sequences, covering 15-18 subjects, were produced in each sequencing run. Total RNA was extracted with the RNeasy kit. Using the KAPA Real-time Library Amplification kit, TCR-beta VDJ regions were amplified with primers for the TCR constant region and the 5'RACE anchor. A first PCR added sample indexes and Illumina adaptors, and a second PCR then raised library yield. The roughly 650 bp TCR product was size-selected on a 2% E-gel SizeSelection system after Ampure bead purification. Before pooling, libraries had their quality checked on a Bioanalyzer, their concentration measured with Qubit, and their quantity determined with the Kapa Library Quantification kit. An Illumina HiSeq 2500 was used to sequence the libraries paired-end at 2 x 150 bp. To increase sequence diversity, roughly 24-32% phiX was spiked into each library pool. The authors' analysis ran thus. The UMI-based MiGEC pipeline processed quality-filtered reads and removed over 80% of raw TCR sequences during error correction. IMGT germline references were used for alignment of VDJ genes, and clonotypes were defined by a unique CDR3 amino acid sequence together with V-J genes. Clonal expansion, Shannon diversity and CDR3 relatedness were evaluated with VDJtools (CalcPairwiseDistances, ClusterSamples), while phylogenetic trees were built in CLCbio workbench. A clone was classed as expanded if it had 8 or more unique UMIs, a cutoff based on coefficient-of-variation modelling across technical triplicates. The public reads were run again by TCRdb, first through fastp at Q25 and then through MiXCR, and only productive beta chains were kept. Every distinct CDR3 protein forms one entry, paired with its most common genes and DNA. The V and J calls here are based on TCRdb, not the publication. This sample is represented by over 45,000 distinct CDR3 sequences; 3% to 4.5% of them were singletons. Roughly 2% of the sample belongs to the ten largest clones.

For the sorted-subset TCR libraries, the starting material was 1 million sorted CD4+ or CD8+ T cells. Multiple sclerosis patients were enrolled in a US clinical protocol evaluating disease progression by magnetic resonance imaging. Peripheral blood underwent Ficoll-Hypaque density gradient centrifugation to isolate PBMCs, which were then cryopreserved in liquid nitrogen. The study also sequenced paired sorted CD4+ and CD8+ subsets from healthy controls, HAM/TSP patients and MS patients. CDR1 and CDR2, looked up from the germline V gene (reference sequence), are DFQATT and SNEGSKA. Trimming at the junction amounts to 1 base on V and 6 bases on J, and the germline ends lie 7 bases apart. Taken from cysteine to phenylalanine, the CDR3 has 13 residues. Only the CDR3 DNA is retained, 39 bases long and in frame from the first base.

The V and J segments used are TRBV20-1 and TRBJ1-6; the D gene lacks a confident call. This TCR came from a woman aged 40 to 50 with multiple sclerosis. Sequenced material: CD4+ T cells from blood. In nucleotides, the sequence is TGCAGTGCTAGAGGGCATTCTAATTCACCCCTCCACTTT. Translated, this gives CSARGHSNSPLHF.